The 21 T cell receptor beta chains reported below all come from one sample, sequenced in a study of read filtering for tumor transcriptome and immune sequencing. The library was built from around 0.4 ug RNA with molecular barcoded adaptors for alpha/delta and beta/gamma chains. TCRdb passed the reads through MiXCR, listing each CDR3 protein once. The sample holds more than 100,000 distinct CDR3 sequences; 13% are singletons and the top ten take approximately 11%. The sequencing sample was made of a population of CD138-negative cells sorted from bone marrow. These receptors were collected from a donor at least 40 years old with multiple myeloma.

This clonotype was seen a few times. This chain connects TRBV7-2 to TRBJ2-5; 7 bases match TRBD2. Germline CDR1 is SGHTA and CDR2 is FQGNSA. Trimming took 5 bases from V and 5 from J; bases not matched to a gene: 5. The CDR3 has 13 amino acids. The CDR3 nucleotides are TGTGCCAGCAGCGGGGGGGACTGGGAGACCCAGTACTTC. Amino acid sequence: CASSGGDWETQYF.

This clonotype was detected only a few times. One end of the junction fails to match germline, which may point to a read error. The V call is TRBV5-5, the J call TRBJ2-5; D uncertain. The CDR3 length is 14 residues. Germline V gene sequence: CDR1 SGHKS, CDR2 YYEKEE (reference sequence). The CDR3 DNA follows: TGTGCCAGCAGCTTGCCAGATTACCAAGAGGCCCAGTACTTC. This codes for CASSLPDYQEAQYF.

This chain's CDR3 is CASSQTGFVGTGELFF. As DNA, the CDR3 is TGCGCCAGCAGTCAGACAGGGTTCGTTGGGACCGGGGAGCTGTTTTTT. The V and J genes are TRBV5-1 and TRBJ2-2; 7 bases map to TRBD1. The CDR3 is 16 residues long. V shed 5 bases, J shed 5 bases, and the junction held 12 bases outside the gene matches. Germline loops: CDR1 SGHRS, CDR2 YFSETQ.

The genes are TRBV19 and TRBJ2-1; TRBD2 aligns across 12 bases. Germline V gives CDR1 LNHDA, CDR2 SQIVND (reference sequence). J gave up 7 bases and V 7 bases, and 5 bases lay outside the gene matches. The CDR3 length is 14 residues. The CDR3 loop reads CASTTSGSNNEQFF. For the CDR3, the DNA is TGTGCCAGTACGACTAGCGGGAGCAATAATGAGCAGTTCTTC.

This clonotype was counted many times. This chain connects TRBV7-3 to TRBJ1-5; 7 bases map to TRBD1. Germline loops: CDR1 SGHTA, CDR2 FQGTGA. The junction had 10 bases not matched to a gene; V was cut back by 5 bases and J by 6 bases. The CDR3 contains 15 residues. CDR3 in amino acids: CASSLPADRVQPQHF. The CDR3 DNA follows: TGTGCCAGCAGCCTACCTGCTGACAGGGTTCAGCCCCAGCATTTT.

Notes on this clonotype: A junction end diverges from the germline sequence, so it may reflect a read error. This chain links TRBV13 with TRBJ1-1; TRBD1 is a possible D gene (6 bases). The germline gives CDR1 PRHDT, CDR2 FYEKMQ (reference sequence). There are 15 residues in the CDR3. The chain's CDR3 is CASSNRDTVYTEASF. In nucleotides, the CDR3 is TGTGCCAGCAGCAACCGGGACACAGTATACACTGAAGCTTCCTTT.

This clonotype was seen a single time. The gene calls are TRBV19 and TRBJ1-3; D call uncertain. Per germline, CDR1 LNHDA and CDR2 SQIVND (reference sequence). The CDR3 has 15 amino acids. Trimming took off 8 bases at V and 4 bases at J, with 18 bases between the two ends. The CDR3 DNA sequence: TGTGCCAGTGCGGACTCCCATTCTCCAGGAAACACCATATATTTT. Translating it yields CASADSHSPGNTIYF. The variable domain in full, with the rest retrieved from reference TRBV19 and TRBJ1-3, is DGGITQSPKYLFRKEGQNVTLSCEQNLNHDAMYWYRQDPGQGLRLIYYSQIVNDFQKGDIAEGYSVSREKKESFPLTVTSAQKNPTAFYLCASADSHSPGNTIYFGEGSWLTVV.

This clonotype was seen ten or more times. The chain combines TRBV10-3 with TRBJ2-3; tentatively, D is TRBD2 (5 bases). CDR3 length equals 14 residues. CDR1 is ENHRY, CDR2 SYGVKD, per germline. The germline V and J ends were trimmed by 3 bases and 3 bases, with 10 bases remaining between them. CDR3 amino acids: CAISDPRGTDTQYF. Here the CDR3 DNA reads TGTGCCATCAGTGACCCCCGGGGTACAGATACGCAGTATTTT.

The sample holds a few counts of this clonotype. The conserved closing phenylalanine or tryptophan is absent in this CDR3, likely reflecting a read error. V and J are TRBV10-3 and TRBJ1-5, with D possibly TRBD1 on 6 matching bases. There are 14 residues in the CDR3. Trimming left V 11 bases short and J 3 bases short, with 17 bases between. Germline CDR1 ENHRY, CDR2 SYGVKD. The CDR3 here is CASSRGASNQPQHS. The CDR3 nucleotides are TGTGCCTCCAGTAGGGGGGCATCCAATCAGCCCCAGCATTCT.

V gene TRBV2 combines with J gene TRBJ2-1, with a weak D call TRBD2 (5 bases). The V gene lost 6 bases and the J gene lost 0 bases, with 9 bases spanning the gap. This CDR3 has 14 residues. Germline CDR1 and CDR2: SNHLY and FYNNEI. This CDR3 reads CASSQDCSYNEQFF. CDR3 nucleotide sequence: TGTGCCAGCAGCCAGGACTGCTCCTACAATGAGCAGTTCTTC.

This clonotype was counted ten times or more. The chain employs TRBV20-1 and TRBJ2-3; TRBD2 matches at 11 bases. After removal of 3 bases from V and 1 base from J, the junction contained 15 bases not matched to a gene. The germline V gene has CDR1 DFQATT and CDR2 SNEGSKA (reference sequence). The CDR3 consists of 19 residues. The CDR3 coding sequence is TGCAGTGCTAGCAGACCACTAGCGGGGGAGGAATGGGGCACAGATACGCAGTATTTT. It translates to CSASRPLAGEEWGTDTQYF.

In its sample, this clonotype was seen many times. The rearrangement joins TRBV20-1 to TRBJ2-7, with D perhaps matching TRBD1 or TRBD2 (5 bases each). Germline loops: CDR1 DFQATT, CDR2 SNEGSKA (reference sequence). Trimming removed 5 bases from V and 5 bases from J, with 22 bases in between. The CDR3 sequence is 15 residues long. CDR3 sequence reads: CSAPAARGDLDEQYF. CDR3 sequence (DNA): TGCAGTGCTCCGGCCGCCCGAGGGGATCTCGACGAGCAGTACTTC.

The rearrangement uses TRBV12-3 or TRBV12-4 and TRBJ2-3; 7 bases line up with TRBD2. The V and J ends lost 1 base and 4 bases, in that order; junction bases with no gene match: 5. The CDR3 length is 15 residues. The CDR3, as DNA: TGTGCCAGCAGTTTAGACGCGGGAGCTGCAGATACGCAGTATTTT. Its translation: CASSLDAGAADTQYF.

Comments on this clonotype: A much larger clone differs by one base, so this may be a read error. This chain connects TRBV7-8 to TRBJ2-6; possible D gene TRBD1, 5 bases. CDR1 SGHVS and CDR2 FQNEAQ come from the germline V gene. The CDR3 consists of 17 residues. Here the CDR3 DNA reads TGTGCCAGCAGCTTAGCGCTCTATGTCTCTGGGGCCAGCGTCCTGACTTTC. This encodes CASSLALYVSGASVLTF.

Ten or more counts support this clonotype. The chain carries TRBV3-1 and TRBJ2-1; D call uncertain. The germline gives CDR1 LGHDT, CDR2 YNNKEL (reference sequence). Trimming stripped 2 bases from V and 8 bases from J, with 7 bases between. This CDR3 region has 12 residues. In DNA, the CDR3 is TGTGCCAGCAGCCAAAACCTGGATGAGCAGTTCTTC. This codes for CASSQNLDEQFF.

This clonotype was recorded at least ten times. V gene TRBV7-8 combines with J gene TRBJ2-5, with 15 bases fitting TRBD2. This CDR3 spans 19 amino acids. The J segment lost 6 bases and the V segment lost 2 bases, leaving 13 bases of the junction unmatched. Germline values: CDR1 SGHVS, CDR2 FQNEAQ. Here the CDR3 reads CASSLRTSGRAYPEQTQYF. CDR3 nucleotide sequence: TGTGCCAGCAGCTTAAGGACTAGCGGGAGGGCGTACCCGGAACAGACCCAGTACTTC.

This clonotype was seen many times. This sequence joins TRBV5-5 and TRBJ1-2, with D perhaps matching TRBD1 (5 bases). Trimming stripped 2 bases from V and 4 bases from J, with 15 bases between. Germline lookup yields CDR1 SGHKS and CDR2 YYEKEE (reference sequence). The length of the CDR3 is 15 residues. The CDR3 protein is CASSLRVGATYGYTF. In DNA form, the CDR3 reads TGTGCCAGCAGCTTAAGAGTCGGGGCCACCTATGGCTACACCTTC.

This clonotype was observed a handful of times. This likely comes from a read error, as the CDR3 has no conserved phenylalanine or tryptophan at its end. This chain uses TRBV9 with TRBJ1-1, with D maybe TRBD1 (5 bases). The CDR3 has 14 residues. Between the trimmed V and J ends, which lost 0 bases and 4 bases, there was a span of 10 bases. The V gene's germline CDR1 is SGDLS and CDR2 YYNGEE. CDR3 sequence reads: CASSVEGAGTEAFL. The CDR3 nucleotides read TGTGCCAGCAGCGTAGAAGGGGCAGGCACTGAAGCTTTCCTT.

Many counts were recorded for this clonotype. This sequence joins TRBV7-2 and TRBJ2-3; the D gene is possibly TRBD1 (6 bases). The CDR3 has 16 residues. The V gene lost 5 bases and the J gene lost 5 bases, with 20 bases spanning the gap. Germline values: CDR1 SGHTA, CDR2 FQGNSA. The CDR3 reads CASSPFGRGNKDTQYF. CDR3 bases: TGTGCCAGCAGCCCCTTTGGTAGGGGGAATAAAGATACGCAGTATTTT.

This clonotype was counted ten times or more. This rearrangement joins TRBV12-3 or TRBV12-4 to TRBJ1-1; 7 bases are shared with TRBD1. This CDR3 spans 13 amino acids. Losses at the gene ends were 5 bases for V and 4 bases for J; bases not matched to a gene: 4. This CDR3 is CASSVRGGTEAFF. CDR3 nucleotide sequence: TGTGCCAGCAGTGTCAGGGGGGGCACTGAAGCTTTCTTT.

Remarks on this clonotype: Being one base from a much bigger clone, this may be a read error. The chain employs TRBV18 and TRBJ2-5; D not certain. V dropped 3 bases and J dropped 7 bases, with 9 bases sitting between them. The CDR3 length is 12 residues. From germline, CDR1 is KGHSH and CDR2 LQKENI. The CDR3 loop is CASSPFEVTQYF. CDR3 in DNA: TGTGCCAGCTCACCTTTTGAAGTGACCCAGTACTTC.